A selection of T cell receptor beta chains follows, all from one sample in a study of early stage breast cancer tumors. Sequenced by immunoSEQ multiplex PCR; TCRdb stores in-frame clones only, minus some. Of around 5,400 clones in the sample, roughly three quarters are singletons; the top ten hold about a sixth. Sample: breast tumor tissue. Source of these receptors: a person between 60 and 69 years old with breast cancer. CDR3s include the opening cysteine and the closing phenylalanine or tryptophan. D genes are given only for firm matches. Clone size is given for some rows only: seen once, a few or many times, or a class if the clone is expanded.

few	TRBV4-2	TRBD1	TRBJ1-1	CASSQRQGEDTEAFF	TGTGCCAGCAGCCAACGTCAGGGGGAGGACACTGAAGCTTTCTTT
-	TRBV5-1	TRBD1	TRBJ1-5	CASSPGDSLGPQHF	TGCGCCAGCAGCCCGGGGGACAGCTTAGGGCCCCAGCATTTT
-	TRBV5-1	-	TRBJ2-3	CASSSLPTDTQYF	TGCGCCAGCAGCTCACTGCCCACAGATACGCAGTATTTT
-	TRBV29-1	-	TRBJ2-3	CSVVRTSSTDTQYF	TGCAGCGTTGTAAGAACTTCTAGCACAGATACGCAGTATTTT
-	TRBV5-5	TRBD2	TRBJ2-1	CASSLEGLAINEQFF	TGTGCCAGCAGCTTGGAGGGACTAGCGATCAATGAGCAGTTCTTC
-	TRBV27	-	TRBJ2-7	CASSLLPGLVYEQYF	TGTGCCAGCAGTTTATTGCCGGGGCTCGTCTACGAGCAGTACTTC
-	TRBV28	-	TRBJ2-5	CASSPRLRGETQYF	TGTGCCAGCAGTCCCAGGTTGAGGGGAGAGACCCAGTACTTC
-	TRBV27	-	TRBJ2-3	CASSFGSPDTQYF	TGTGCCAGCAGTTTCGGGTCGCCAGATACGCAGTATTTT
-	TRBV14	-	TRBJ2-5	CASSQDRRGALKQPQETQYF	TGTGCCAGCAGCCAAGATAGAAGGGGGGCGCTTAAGCAGCCCCAAGAGACCCAGTACTTC
-	TRBV10-3	TRBD2	TRBJ2-2	CAIRTLAGNTGELFF	TGTGCCATCAGGACTTTAGCGGGAAACACCGGGGAGCTGTTTTTT
-	TRBV6-1	-	TRBJ2-5	CASSEARVEPVETQYF	TGTGCCAGCAGTGAAGCTAGGGTGGAGCCGGTGGAGACCCAGTACTTC
-	TRBV4-1	TRBD1	TRBJ1-2	CASSPFMTGYGYTF	TGCGCCAGCAGCCCATTTATGACAGGGTATGGCTACACCTTC
-	TRBV6-1	TRBD1	TRBJ1-2	CASRNRGEGYGYTF	TGTGCCAGCAGGAACAGGGGGGAAGGCTATGGCTACACCTTC
-	TRBV11-2	-	TRBJ1-3	CASSLLGVSSGNTIYF	TGTGCCAGCAGCTTACTGGGCGTGAGCTCTGGAAACACCATATATTTT
-	TRBV28	TRBD1	TRBJ1-4	CASSSRQGPNEKLFF	TGTGCCAGCAGTTCCCGACAGGGACCTAATGAAAAACTGTTTTTT
-	TRBV7-6	-	TRBJ1-3	CASSLAGYSSGNTIYF	TGTGCCAGCAGCTTAGCCGGGTACAGCTCTGGAAACACCATATATTTT
-	TRBV5-8	-	TRBJ1-1	CASSLNWGLEAFF	TGTGCCAGCAGCTTGAATTGGGGGCTTGAAGCTTTCTTT
-	TRBV4-1	-	TRBJ1-3	CASSQDLLVGGNTIYF	TGCGCCAGCAGCCAAGATCTATTGGTAGGAGGAAACACCATATATTTT
-	TRBV5-3	-	TRBJ1-2	CARSLRLRLNYGYTF	TGTGCCAGAAGCTTGCGTTTAAGGCTTAACTATGGCTACACCTTC
-	TRBV4-2	TRBD1	TRBJ1-2	CASSPSLTGGYDGYTF	TGTGCCAGCAGCCCATCTCTGACAGGGGGCTATGATGGCTACACCTTC
-	TRBV18	-	TRBJ2-2	CASSPGRPNTGELFF	TGTGCCAGCTCACCTGGACGGCCGAACACCGGGGAGCTGTTTTTT
-	TRBV11-2	-	TRBJ2-7	CASSLLLGNYEQYF	TGTGCCAGCAGCCTGTTACTCGGTAACTACGAGCAGTACTTC
-	TRBV6-1	-	TRBJ1-6	CASSEPSPTLHF	TGTGCCAGCAGTGAACCCTCCCCCACCCTCCACTTT
-	TRBV27	TRBD2	TRBJ2-3	CASKSGGGTDTQYF	TGTGCCAGCAAAAGCGGGGGAGGCACAGATACGCAGTATTTT
-	TRBV6-1	TRBD2	TRBJ2-5	CASIGGGAGETQYF	TGTGCCAGCATTGGCGGGGGGGCCGGGGAGACCCAGTACTTC
-	TRBV5-1	TRBD2	TRBJ2-5	CASSLRDSGGPQETQYF	TGCGCCAGCAGCTTGCGCGATAGCGGGGGCCCACAAGAGACCCAGTACTTC
-	TRBV6-6	-	TRBJ1-4	CASSYMGATNEKLFF	TGTGCCAGCAGTTACATGGGGGCAACTAATGAAAAACTGTTTTTT
few	TRBV7-9	-	TRBJ1-2	CASSPGATIGYTF	TGTGCCAGCAGCCCTGGGGCGACTATAGGCTACACCTTC
-	TRBV5-5	-	TRBJ1-2	CASSLAAGLYGYTF	TGTGCCAGCAGCTTAGCGGCAGGGCTCTATGGCTACACCTTC
-	TRBV19	-	TRBJ1-1	CASNDPGQGRNTEAFF	TGTGCCAGTAACGACCCCGGGCAGGGGAGGAACACTGAAGCTTTCTTT
once	TRBV11-3	-	TRBJ2-4	CASSIDARGLQYF	TGTGCCAGCAGCATTGATGCGAGAGGACTTCAGTACTTC
-	TRBV4-3	TRBD1	TRBJ1-1	CASSQDLVGTVNTEAFF	TGCGCCAGCAGCCAAGATTTGGTAGGGACAGTGAACACTGAAGCTTTCTTT
few	TRBV5-4	TRBD1	TRBJ2-1	CASSRPGQGANEQFF	TGTGCCAGCAGTCGACCGGGACAGGGGGCGAATGAGCAGTTCTTC
-	TRBV25-1	-	TRBJ1-4	CASSATGLEKLFF	TGTGCCAGCAGTGCCACAGGGCTTGAAAAACTGTTTTTT
medium-sized	TRBV19	-	TRBJ2-1	CASSILDRGPDEQFF	TGTGCCAGTAGTATACTGGACAGAGGGCCTGATGAGCAGTTCTTC
-	TRBV7-3	TRBD2	TRBJ2-3	CASSLFGGEGDTQYF	TGTGCCAGCAGCTTATTTGGGGGGGAGGGAGATACGCAGTATTTT
-	TRBV9	-	TRBJ1-5	CASSVASNQPQHF	TGTGCCAGCAGCGTAGCCAGCAATCAGCCCCAGCATTTT
large	TRBV9	-	TRBJ2-3	CASSPGDTYTDTQYF	TGTGCCAGCAGTCCCGGGGACACGTACACAGATACGCAGTATTTT
once	TRBV9	-	TRBJ2-5	CASSVVGQETQYF	TGTGCCAGCAGCGTAGTTGGTCAAGAGACCCAGTACTTC
-	TRBV13	-	TRBJ2-3	CASLLREGTDTQYF	TGTGCCAGCCTCCTCAGAGAGGGAACAGATACGCAGTATTTT
-	TRBV27	TRBD2	TRBJ2-3	CATVPLAGGRNTQYF	TGTGCCACCGTTCCCTTAGCGGGGGGGCGTAATACGCAGTATTTT
few	TRBV2	-	TRBJ1-2	CASTRRGSNYGYTF	TGTGCCAGTACCAGGCGGGGTTCTAACTATGGCTACACCTTC
once	TRBV6-1	-	TRBJ1-2	CATKAAGYTF	TGTGCCACCAAGGCCGCGGGCTACACCTTC
-	TRBV7-9	-	TRBJ1-3	CASPGDPSGNTIYF	TGTGCCAGCCCGGGGGACCCCTCTGGAAACACCATATATTTT
-	TRBV5-6	-	TRBJ1-5	CASSLTVSSNQPQHF	TGTGCCAGCAGCTTAACAGTCAGTAGCAATCAGCCCCAGCATTTT
once	TRBV9	-	TRBJ2-2	CASSTRWEGPGELFF	TGTGCCAGCAGCACCAGATGGGAAGGGCCCGGGGAGCTGTTTTTT
-	TRBV18	-	TRBJ2-3	CASSSLLDYTDTQYF	TGTGCCAGCTCATCCCTTTTAGACTACACAGATACGCAGTATTTT
-	TRBV19	-	TRBJ2-5	CATKLGETQYF	TGTGCCACCAAGTTGGGGGAGACCCAGTACTTC
-	TRBV28	TRBD1	TRBJ2-2	CASSSTGLENTGELFF	TGTGCCAGCAGTTCGACAGGGTTGGAGAACACCGGGGAGCTGTTTTTT
-	TRBV7-3	-	TRBJ2-3	CASSLRGASTDTQYF	TGTGCCAGCAGCTTACGAGGGGCGAGCACAGATACGCAGTATTTT
-	TRBV28	-	TRBJ2-2	CASSLSLEGTGELFF	TGTGCCAGCAGTTTAAGCCTAGAGGGCACCGGGGAGCTGTTTTTT
-	TRBV19	TRBD1	TRBJ1-5	CASDRADRGKPQHF	TGTGCCAGCGACCGTGCGGACAGGGGGAAGCCCCAGCATTTT
-	TRBV5-1	TRBD2	TRBJ2-1	CASSLQGLAYNEQFF	TGCGCCAGCAGCTTGCAGGGACTAGCTTACAATGAGCAGTTCTTC
-	TRBV28	TRBD1	TRBJ1-2	CASSLFSGGKYGYTF	TGTGCCAGCAGTTTATTCTCAGGGGGGAAGTATGGCTACACCTTC
-	TRBV7-2	TRBD1	TRBJ2-2	CAIRGPGELFF	TGTGCCATCAGGGGGCCCGGGGAGCTGTTTTTT
-	TRBV27	TRBD1	TRBJ2-2	CASIPRGTGSTGELFF	TGTGCCAGCATCCCGAGAGGGACAGGGAGTACCGGGGAGCTGTTTTTT
-	TRBV29-1	-	TRBJ2-3	CSVESGGTDTQYF	TGCAGCGTTGAATCCGGAGGGACAGATACGCAGTATTTT
-	TRBV10-3	-	TRBJ1-6	CAISDGVGSPLHF	TGTGCCATCAGTGACGGGGTTGGCTCACCCCTCCACTTT
-	TRBV2	-	TRBJ2-7	CASSGSSWEQYF	TGTGCCAGCAGTGGATCCTCTTGGGAGCAGTACTTC